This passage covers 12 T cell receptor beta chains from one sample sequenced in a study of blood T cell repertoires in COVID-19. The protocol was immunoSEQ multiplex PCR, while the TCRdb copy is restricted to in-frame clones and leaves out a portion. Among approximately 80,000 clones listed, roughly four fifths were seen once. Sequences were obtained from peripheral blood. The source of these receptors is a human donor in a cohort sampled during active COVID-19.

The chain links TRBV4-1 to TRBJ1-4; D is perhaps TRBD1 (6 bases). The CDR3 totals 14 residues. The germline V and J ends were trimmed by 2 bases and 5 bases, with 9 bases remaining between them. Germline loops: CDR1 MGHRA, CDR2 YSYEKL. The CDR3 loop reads CASSQHRENEKLFF. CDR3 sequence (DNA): TGCGCCAGCAGCCAACACAGGGAGAATGAAAAACTGTTTTTT.

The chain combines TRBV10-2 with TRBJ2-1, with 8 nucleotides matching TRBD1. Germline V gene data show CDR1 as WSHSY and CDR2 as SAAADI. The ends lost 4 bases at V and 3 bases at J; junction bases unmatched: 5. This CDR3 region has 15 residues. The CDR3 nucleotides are TGCGCCAGCAGTGGGACCGGGACAGGCTACAATGAGCAGTTCTTC. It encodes CASSGTGTGYNEQFF.

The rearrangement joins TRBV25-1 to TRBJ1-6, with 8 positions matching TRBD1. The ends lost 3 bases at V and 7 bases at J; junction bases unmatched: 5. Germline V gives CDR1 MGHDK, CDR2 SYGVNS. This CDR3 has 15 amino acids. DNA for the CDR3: TGTGCCAGCAGTGACGCAGGGGGCCGCAATTCACCCCTCCACTTT. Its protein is CASSDAGGRNSPLHF. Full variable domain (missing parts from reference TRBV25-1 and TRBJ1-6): EADIYQTPRYLVIGTGKKITLECSQTMGHDKMYWYQQDPGMELHLIHYSYGVNSTEKGDLSSESTVSRIRTEHFPLTLESARPSHTSQYLCASSDAGGRNSPLHFGNGTRLTVT.

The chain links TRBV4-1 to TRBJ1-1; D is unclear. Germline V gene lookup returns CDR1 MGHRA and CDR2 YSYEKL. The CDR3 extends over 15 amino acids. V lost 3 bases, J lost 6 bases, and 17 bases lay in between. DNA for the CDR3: TGCGCCAGCAGCCACCCTCCCTGGAGAAGCCCTGAAGCTTTCTTT. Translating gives CASSHPPWRSPEAFF.

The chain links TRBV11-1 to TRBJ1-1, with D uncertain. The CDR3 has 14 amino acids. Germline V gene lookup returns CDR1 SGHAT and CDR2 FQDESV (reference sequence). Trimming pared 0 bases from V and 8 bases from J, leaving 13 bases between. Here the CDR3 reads CASSLAGSRREAFF. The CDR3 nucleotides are TGTGCCAGCAGCTTAGCGGGGTCCCGGAGGGAAGCTTTCTTT.

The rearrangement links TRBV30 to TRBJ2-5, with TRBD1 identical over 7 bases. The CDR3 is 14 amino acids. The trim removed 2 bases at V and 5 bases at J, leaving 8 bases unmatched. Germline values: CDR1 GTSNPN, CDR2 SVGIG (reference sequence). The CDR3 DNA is TGTGCCTGGAGTAGGGGGACAGCTGAGGAGACCCAGTACTTC. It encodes CAWSRGTAEETQYF.

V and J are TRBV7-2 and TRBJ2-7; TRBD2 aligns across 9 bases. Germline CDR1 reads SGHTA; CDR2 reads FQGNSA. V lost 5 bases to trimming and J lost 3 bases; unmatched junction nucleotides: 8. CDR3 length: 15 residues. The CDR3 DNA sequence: TGTGCCAGCAGCCCGCGTGGAGCGGGGGGCTACGAGCAGTACTTC. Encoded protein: CASSPRGAGGYEQYF.

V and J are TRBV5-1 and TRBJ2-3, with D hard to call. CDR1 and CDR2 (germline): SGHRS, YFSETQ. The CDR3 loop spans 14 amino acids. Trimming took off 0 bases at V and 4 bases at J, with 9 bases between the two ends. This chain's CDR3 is CASSLGGSSDTQYF. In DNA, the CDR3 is TGCGCCAGCAGCTTGGGTGGCAGTTCAGATACGCAGTATTTT.

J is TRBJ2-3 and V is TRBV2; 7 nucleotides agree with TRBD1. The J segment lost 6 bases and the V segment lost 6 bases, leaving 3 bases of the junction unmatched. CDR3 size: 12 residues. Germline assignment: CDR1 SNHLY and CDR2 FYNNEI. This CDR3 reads CASRLDRDTQYF. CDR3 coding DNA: TGTGCCAGCAGGTTGGACAGGGATACGCAGTATTTT.

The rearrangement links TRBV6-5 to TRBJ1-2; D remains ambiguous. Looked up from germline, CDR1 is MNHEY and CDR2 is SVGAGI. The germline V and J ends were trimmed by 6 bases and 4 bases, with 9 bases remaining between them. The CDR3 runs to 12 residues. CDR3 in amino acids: CASSREGYGYTF. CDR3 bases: TGTGCCAGCAGCCGGGAGGGCTATGGCTACACCTTC.

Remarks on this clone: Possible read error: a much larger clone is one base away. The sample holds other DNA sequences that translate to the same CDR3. The CDR3 loop reads CASSSQGTRTEAFF. DNA for the CDR3: TGTGCCAGCAGTTCACAGGGGACTCGCACTGAAGCTTTTTTT. This chain uses TRBV27 with TRBJ1-1, with 7 bases matching TRBD1. The V gene's germline CDR1 is MNHEY and CDR2 SMNVEV (reference sequence). This CDR3 has 14 amino acids.

This CDR3 reads CASSAGAQGSTDTQYF. The CDR3 DNA follows: TGTGCCAGCAGCGCCGGGGCACAGGGTAGCACAGATACGCAGTATTTT. V is TRBV11-2 and J is TRBJ2-3; maybe TRBD1 (6 bases). The CDR3 length is 16 residues. CDR1 is SGHAT, CDR2 FQNNGV, per germline. Deletions cut 5 bases from V and 0 bases from J, with 15 bases between.